This T cell receptor beta chain was captured by sequencing in a study of blood T cell repertoires in COVID-19. The CDR3 has 15 residues. The germline V gene encodes CDR1 SQVTM and CDR2 ANQGSEA. The V gene end was trimmed by 4 bases and the J gene end by 5 bases; junction bases not matched to a gene: 10. TCRdb keeps only in-frame clones here, not all; method: immunoSEQ multiplex PCR. The data contain tens of thousands of clones, 78% of them singletons. The clonotype comes from a human donor in a cohort sampled during active COVID-19. The material sequenced was peripheral blood. The V gene is TRBV29-1, the J gene TRBJ2-1; TRBD2 matches at 8 bases. This CDR3 is CSVARGAGGHNEQFF. CDR3 in DNA: TGCAGCGTTGCCCGGGGGGCGGGGGGTCACAATGAGCAGTTCTTC.